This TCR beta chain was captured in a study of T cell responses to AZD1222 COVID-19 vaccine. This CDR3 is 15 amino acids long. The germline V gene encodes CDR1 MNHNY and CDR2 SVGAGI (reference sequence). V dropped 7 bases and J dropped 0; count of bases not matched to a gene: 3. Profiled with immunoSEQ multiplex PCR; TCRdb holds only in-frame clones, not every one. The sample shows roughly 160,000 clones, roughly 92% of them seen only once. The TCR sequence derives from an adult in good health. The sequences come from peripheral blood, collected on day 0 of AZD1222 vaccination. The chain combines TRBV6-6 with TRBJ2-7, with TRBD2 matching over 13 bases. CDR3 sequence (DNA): TGTGCCAGCAACGGACTAGCGGGAGCCTCCTACGAGCAGTACTTC. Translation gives CASNGLAGASYEQYF.